This T cell receptor (beta chain) is from a study of T cell repertoires in cytomegalovirus infection. About the study: HLA-B-restricted CMV epitopes that are well studied were used alongside recently identified HLA-C-restricted ones. Public TCR beta signature analysis indicated the presence of both CMV infection and matching HLA type. General study points: Pooled public TCR beta family frequency picked out CMV carriers with the relevant HLA. HLA-C-restricted, CMV-specific TCR beta clonotypes were dominant ex vivo.

As for this clonotype: As yet, its antigen is unknown.

Germline V CDR1 and CDR2: SGHVS, FNYEAQ. With 0 bases removed from V and 2 bases from J, the gap between germline ends came to 17 bases. The CDR3 is made up of 19 amino acids. TCRdb analysed the reads with MiXCR anew, one entry per CDR3 protein. This sample yields 550,000 to 700,000 distinct CDR3 sequences, of which around 40% are seen a single time; more than 40% belongs to the top ten. The specimen comprised cultured PBMCs, sampled from culture after CMV antigen stimulation. The clonotype originates from a human donor in good health (CMV status not recorded). Some clones in this sample may be carry-over from other donors' samples. The chain carries TRBV7-6 and TRBJ2-6, with D perhaps TRBD1 (6 bases). DNA for the CDR3: TGTGCCAGCAGCTTAGCCATTGGCAGGGGTCCACCTGGGGCCAACGTCCTGACTTTC. This gives the protein CASSLAIGRGPPGANVLTF.